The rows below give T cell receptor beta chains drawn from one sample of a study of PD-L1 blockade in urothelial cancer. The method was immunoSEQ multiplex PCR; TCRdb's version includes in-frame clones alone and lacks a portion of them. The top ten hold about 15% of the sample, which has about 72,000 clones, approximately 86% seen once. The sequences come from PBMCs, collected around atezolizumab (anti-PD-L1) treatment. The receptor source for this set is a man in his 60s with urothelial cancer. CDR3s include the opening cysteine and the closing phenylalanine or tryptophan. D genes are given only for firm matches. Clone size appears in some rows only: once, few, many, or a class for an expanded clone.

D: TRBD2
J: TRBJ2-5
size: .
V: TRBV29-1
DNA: TGCAGCGTTGAAGAAGCGACGGGGGGGCCGGAGACCCAGTACTTC
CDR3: CSVEEATGGPETQYF

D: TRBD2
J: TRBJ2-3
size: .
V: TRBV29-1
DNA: TGCAGCGTTGAAGGGACTAGCGGGGGCTTT
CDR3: CSVEGTSGGF

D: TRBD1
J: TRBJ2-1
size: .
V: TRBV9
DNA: TGTGCCAGCAGCCCGCAGGGACAGGGGATCGATGAGCAGTTCTTC
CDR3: CASSPQGQGIDEQFF

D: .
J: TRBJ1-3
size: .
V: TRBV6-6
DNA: TGTGCCAGCAGCCGGACCAGGGGCTCTGGAAACACCATATATTTT
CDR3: CASSRTRGSGNTIYF

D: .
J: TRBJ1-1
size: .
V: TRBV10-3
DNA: TGTGCCATCAGTGTAGGGGAGGTTGGGACTGAAGCTTTCTTT
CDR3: CAISVGEVGTEAFF

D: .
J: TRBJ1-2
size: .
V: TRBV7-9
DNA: TGTGCCAGCAGCTTAGGGGTATCGGGTTATGGCTACACCTTC
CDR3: CASSLGVSGYGYTF

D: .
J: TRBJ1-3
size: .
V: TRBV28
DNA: TGTGCCAGCAAGCTTGGAAACACCATATATTTT
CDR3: CASKLGNTIYF

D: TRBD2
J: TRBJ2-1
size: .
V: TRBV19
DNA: TGTGCCAGTAGTATCGTTAGCGGGTCGAGCTCCTACAATGAGCAGTTCTTC
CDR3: CASSIVSGSSSYNEQFF

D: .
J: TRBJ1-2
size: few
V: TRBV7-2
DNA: TGTGCCAGCAGCTTAGATTCGAGCGCGCGTGGCTATGGCTACACCTTC
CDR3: CASSLDSSARGYGYTF

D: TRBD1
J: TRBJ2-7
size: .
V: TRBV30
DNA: TGTGCCTGTCGGGACAGGGCATCCTACGAGCAGTACTTC
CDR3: CACRDRASYEQYF

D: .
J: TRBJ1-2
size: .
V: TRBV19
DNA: TGTGCCAGTAGTTTCCCCTCCGGAGGAGCTCCTCCCTATGGCTACACCTTC
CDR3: CASSFPSGGAPPYGYTF

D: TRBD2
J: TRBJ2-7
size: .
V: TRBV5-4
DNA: TGTGCCAGCAGCCCCGGCGAGGGAGGGATGAGTGTTCGCTCCTACGAGCAGTACTTC
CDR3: CASSPGEGGMSVRSYEQYF

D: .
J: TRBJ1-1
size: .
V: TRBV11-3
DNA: TGTGCCAGCAGCCTAACATTTTGGACAGAAACGAACACTGAAGCTTTCTTT
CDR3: CASSLTFWTETNTEAFF

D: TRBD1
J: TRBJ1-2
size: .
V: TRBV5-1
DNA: TGCGCCAGCAGGTGGGACAGGGGACCCTATGGCTACACCTTC
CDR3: CASRWDRGPYGYTF

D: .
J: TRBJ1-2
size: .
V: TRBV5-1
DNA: TGCGCCAGCAGCCCTGCCGGCCCGGGGGTCTATGGCTACACCTTC
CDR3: CASSPAGPGVYGYTF

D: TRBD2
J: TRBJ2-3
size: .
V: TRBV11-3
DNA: TGTGCCAGTCGGGGGGGCCGAGATACGCAGTATTTT
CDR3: CASRGGRDTQYF

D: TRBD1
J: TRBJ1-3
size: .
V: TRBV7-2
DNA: TGTGCCAGCAGCCTGGGACAGGCCCTCTCTGGAAACACCATATATTTT
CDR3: CASSLGQALSGNTIYF

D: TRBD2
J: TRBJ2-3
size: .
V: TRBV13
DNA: TGTGCCAGCAGCTTGGGCGGGGGGGCCTCAGATACGCAGTATTTT
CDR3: CASSLGGGASDTQYF

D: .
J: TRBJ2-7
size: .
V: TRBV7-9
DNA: TGTGCCAGCAGCTTAGCGGAGGGGCGTCCGACCTACGAGCAGTACTTC
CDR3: CASSLAEGRPTYEQYF

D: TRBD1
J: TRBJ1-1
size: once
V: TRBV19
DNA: TGTGCCAGTACCGTATATGGGGGGACAGTGGGTGAAGCTTTCTTT
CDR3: CASTVYGGTVGEAFF

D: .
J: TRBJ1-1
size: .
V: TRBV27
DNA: TGTGCCAGCAGAAGGGACTGGAACACTGAAGCTTTCTTT
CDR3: CASRRDWNTEAFF

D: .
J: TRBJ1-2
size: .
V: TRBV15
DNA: TGTGCCACCAGCAGAGATTTATTGAGCTATGGCTACACCTTC
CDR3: CATSRDLLSYGYTF

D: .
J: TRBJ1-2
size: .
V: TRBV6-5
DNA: TGTGCCAGCAGTTACGGACATCTTTCCTATGGCTACACCTTC
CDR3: CASSYGHLSYGYTF

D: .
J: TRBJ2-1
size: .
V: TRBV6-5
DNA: TGTGCCAGCAGTTTACAGGGGAGGTACAATGAGCAGTTCTTC
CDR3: CASSLQGRYNEQFF

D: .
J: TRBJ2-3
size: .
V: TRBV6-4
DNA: TGTGCCAGCAGTGTCACCTACACAGATACGCAGTATTTT
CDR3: CASSVTYTDTQYF

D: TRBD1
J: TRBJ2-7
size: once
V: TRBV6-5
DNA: TGTGCCAGCAGTTACTCTCGGACAGGGGGCTACGAGCAGTACTTC
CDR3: CASSYSRTGGYEQYF

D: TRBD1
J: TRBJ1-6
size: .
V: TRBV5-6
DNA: TGTGCCAGCAGCCCTAGGACAGGGCGGAGGTCACCCCTCCACTTT
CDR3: CASSPRTGRRSPLHF

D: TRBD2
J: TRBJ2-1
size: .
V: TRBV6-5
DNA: TGTGCCAGCAGAGGGACTAGCGGTTACAATGAGCAGTTCTTC
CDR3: CASRGTSGYNEQFF

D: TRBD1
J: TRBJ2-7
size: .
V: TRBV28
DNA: TGTGCCACGGGACAGGTGGCCTACGAGCAGTACTTC
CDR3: CATGQVAYEQYF

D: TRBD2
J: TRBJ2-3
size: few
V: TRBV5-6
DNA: TGTGCCAGCAGCTATCAGCGGGGGGCCGGGGATACGCAGTATTTT
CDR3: CASSYQRGAGDTQYF

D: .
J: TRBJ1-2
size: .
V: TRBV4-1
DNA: TGCGCCAGCAGCCAAGACGCCAGGTACGACGGTGGCTACACCTTC
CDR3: CASSQDARYDGGYTF

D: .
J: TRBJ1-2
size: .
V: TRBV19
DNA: TGTGCCACCAAGAGGACAGCATCCTATGGCTACACCTTC
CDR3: CATKRTASYGYTF

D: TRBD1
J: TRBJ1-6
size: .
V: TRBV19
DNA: TGTGCCAGTGGGTTACAGGGGGGAAATTCACCCCTCCACTTT
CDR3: CASGLQGGNSPLHF

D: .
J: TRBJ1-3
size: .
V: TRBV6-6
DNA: TGTGCCAGCAGTCAAGGGGCCTCTGGAAACACCATATATTTT
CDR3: CASSQGASGNTIYF

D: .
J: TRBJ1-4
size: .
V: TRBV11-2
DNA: TGTGCCAGCACTCCGGGTGAAAAACTGTTTTTT
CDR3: CASTPGEKLFF

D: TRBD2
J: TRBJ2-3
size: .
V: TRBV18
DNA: TGTGCCAGCTCAACCCTAGCGGGGGACACAGATACGCAGTATTTT
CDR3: CASSTLAGDTDTQYF

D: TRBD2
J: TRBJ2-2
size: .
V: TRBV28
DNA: TGTGCCAGCAGTGTCCTAGCGGGGGGGGTCACCGGGGAGCTGTTTTTT
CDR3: CASSVLAGGVTGELFF

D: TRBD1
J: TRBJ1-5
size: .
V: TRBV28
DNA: TGTGCCAGCAGTTTATGGGACAGGGGAGGGTCTATGGGCAATCAGCCCCAGCATTTT
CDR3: CASSLWDRGGSMGNQPQHF

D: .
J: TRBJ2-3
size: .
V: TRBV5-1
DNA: TGCGCCAGCAGCTTTCAGGGCACAGATACGCAGTATTTT
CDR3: CASSFQGTDTQYF

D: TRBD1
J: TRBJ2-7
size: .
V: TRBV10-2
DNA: TGCGCCAGCAGTGTATTGGACAGGGGGCTCAGGGAGCAGTACTTC
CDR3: CASSVLDRGLREQYF

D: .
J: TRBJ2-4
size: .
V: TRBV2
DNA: TGTGCCACCGGCGGACTAGCCAAAAACATTCAGTACTTC
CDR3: CATGGLAKNIQYF